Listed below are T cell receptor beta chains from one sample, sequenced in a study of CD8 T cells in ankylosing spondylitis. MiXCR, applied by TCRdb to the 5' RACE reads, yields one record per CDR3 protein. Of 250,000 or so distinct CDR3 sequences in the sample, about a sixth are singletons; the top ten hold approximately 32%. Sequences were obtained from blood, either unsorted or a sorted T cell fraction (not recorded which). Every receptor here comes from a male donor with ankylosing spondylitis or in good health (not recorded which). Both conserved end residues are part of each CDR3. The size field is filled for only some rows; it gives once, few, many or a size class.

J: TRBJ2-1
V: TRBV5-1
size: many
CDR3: CASSPPLIGTSGYNEQFF

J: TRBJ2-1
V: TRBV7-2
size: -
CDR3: CASSSGQGDFNEQFF

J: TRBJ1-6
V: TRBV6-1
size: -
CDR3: CASSHQGGHSPLHF

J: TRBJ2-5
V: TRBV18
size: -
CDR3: CASSPGLAGGSQETQYF

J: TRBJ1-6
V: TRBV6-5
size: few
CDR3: CASSYGGLNSPLHF

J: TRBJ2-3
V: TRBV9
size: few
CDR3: CASSLPGGGGGSDTQYF

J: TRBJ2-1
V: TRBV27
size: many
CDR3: CASSWSASGRAYEQFF

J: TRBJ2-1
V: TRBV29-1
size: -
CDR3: CSVPGLAGVDEQFF

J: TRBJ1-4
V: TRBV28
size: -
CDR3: CASTALLAEGNEKLFF

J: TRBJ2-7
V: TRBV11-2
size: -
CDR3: CASSSPLSGAHDEQYF

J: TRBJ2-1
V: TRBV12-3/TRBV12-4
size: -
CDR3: CASSFFAGEPYFFF

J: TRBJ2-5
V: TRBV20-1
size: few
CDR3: CSATGQDLGTQYF

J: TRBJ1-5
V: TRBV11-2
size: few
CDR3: CASSAEWGANQPQHF

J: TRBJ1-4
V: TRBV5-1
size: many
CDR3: CASSLEGQGNEKLFF

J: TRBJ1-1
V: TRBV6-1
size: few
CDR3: CASTFLTGGNTEAFF

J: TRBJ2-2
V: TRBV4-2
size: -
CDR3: CASSQDRTGELFF

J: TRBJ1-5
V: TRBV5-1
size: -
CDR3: CASSWTGMSNQPQHF

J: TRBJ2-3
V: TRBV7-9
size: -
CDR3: CASSLGSPVLTDTQYF

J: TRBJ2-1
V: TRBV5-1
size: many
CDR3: CASNLVGQGDNEQFF

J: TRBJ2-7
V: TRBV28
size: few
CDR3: CASRWASSYEQYF

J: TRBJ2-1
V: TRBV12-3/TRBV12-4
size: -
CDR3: CASSISGPEQFF

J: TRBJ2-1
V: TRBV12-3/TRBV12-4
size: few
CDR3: CASSWAPGEQFF

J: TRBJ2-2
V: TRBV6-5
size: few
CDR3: CASSLTRLTGELFF

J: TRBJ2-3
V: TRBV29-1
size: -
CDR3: CSVELGSIADTQYF

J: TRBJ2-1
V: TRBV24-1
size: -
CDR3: CATSGLSGSYNEQFF

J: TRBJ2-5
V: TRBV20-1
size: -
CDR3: CSALGRHEETQYF

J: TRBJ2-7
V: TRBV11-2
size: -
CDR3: CASSEPDRGTSYEQYF

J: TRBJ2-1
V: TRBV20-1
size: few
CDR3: CSARAEGAMGNEQFF

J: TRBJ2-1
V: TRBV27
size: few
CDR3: CASTLIQQGSSYNEQFF

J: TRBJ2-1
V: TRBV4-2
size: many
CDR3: CASSQVDAGDEQFF

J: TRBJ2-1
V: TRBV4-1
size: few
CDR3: CASSQVAGERNEQFF

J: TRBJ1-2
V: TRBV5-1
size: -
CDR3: CASSGSSGHGYTF

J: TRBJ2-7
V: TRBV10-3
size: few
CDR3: CAASTGVPYEQYF

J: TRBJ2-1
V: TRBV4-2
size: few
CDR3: CASSQEERGSYNEQFF

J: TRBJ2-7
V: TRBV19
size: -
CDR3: CASSPRTGAPLREYEQYF

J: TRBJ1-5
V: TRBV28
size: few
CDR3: CATQGPYSNQPQHF

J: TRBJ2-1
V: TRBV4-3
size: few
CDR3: CASSEGSGRDTQFF

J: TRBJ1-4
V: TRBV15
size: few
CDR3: CATSSVWEGYTEKLFF

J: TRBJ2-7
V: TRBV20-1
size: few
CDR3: CSARDHKGVSYEQYF

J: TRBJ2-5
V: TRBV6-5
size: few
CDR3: CASSYGSGSAETQYF

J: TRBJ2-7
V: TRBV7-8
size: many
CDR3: CASSLGLAGDDEQYF

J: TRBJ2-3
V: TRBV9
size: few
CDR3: CASSPTGHYTDTQYF

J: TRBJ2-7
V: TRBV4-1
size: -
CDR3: CASSQLDSAYEQYF

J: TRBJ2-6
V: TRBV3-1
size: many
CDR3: CASSQEDRSGANVLTF

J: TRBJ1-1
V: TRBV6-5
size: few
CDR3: CASSYSDGGPTEAFF

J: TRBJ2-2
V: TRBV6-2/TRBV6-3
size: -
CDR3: CASSYPNPGQSGELFF

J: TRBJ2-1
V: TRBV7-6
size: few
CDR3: CASSAPTGLNEQFF

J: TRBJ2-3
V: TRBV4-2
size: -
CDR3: CASSHDRGLDTQYF

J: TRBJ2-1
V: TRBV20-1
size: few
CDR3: CSARDLGQGVNEQFF

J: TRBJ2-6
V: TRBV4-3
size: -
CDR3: CASSQDDSSYSGANVLTF

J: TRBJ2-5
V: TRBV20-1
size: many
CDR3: CSAPQGERETQYF

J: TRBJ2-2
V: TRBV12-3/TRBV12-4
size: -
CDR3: CASSYGAGAGGELFF